This T cell receptor beta chain comes out of a study of Ad26.COV2.S vaccination and SARS-CoV-2 variants. Study-wide context: A COV1001 Ad26.COV2.S trial-arm participant provided the sample. Points from the study as a whole: Among vaccine recipients, spike-specific TCR breadth exceeded that of placebo recipients. Substantial breadth was reportedly displayed by spike-specific CD8+ and CD4+ T cell responses after vaccination.

Documented treatment: some 20 received Ad26.COV2.S at low or high dose, single or two shots; several received placebo; per-sample allocation not given. At day 63 after the first vaccine or placebo injection, samples were drawn. The vaccine antigen was prefusion-stabilized Wuhan SARS-CoV-2 spike. Clones were read by immunoSEQ multiplex PCR, and TCRdb kept only the in-frame ones, dropping some. This table holds about 680,000 clones, approximately 88% found once. Points on this clone: Its specificity is not known.

V shed 6 bases and J 6 bases; nucleotides not matched to a gene: 8. The CDR3 length is 14 residues. Germline V gene sequence: CDR1 SGHAT, CDR2 FQNNGV. This rearrangement joins TRBV11-2 to TRBJ2-7, with 10 nucleotides matching TRBD2. The sequencing used peripheral blood, collected in a trial of Ad26.COV2.S vaccine versus placebo. This TCR derives from a person aged 18-65 years who received the Ad26.COV2.S COVID-19 vaccine or a placebo. DNA of the CDR3: TGTGCCAGCAGTTGGGGGACTAGCGCCTTCGAGCAGTACTTC. This translates into CASSWGTSAFEQYF. The complete variable domain, with remaining parts taken from reference TRBV11-2 and TRBJ2-7, reads EAGVAQSPRYKIIEKRQSVAFWCNPISGHATLYWYQQILGQGPKLLIQFQNNGVVDDSQLPKDRFSAERLKGVDSTLKIQPAKLEDSAVYLCASSWGTSAFEQYFGPGTRLTVT.